The table lists the clone carrying this T cell receptor beta chain with a few counts. Its antigen is currently unknown. Isolated RNA was reverse transcribed into cDNA used as the sequencing template. Only in-frame clones appear in the TCRdb table, and some are missing; sequencing was by immunoSEQ multiplex PCR. Of around 70,000 clones listed, 29% are singletons. As for treatment: oral pan-JAK inhibitor, 5-10 mg twice daily. A FACSAria was used to sort CD4+ and CD8+ T cells. These cells came from PBMCs. This sample is drawn from a study of CD8+ T cells in alopecia areata. On the study more broadly: The protocol delivered tofacitinib for 6 to 18 months, then withdrew it for 6 months.

Notes on the study in general: Mice showed clearer TCR sharing than patients did, a gap that was possibly HLA-related. Sequences from scalp samples also cover resident alphabeta T cells of normal skin.

This CDR3 spans 13 amino acids. With 0 bases removed from V and 1 base from J, the gap between germline ends came to 4 bases. The germline V gene encodes CDR1 SGHRS and CDR2 YFSETQ. Sequencing was performed on CD8+ T cells sorted from blood, taken at week 4, from a patient treated with tofacitinib. This sequence joins TRBV5-1 and TRBJ1-1, with D unresolved. The TCR comes from a human donor with alopecia areata. In nucleotides, the CDR3 is TGCGCCAGCAGCTTGGTCGCGAACACTGAAGCTTTCTTT. Its protein product is CASSLVANTEAFF.